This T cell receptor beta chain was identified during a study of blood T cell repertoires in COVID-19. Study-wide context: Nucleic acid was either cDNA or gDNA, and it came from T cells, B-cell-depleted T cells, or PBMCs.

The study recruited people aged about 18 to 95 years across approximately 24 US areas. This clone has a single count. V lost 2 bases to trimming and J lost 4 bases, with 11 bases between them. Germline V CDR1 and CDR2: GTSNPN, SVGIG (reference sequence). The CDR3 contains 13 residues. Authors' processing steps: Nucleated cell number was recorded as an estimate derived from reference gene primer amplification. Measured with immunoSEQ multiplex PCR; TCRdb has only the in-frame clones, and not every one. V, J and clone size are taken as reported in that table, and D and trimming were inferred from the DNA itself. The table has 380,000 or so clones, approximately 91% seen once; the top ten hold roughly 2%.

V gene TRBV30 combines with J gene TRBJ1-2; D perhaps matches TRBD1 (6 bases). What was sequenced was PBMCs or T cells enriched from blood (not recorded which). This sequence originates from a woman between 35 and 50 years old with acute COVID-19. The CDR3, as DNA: TGTGCCTGGAGTCCCCAACAGGGCTATGGCTACACCTTC. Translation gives CAWSPQQGYGYTF.